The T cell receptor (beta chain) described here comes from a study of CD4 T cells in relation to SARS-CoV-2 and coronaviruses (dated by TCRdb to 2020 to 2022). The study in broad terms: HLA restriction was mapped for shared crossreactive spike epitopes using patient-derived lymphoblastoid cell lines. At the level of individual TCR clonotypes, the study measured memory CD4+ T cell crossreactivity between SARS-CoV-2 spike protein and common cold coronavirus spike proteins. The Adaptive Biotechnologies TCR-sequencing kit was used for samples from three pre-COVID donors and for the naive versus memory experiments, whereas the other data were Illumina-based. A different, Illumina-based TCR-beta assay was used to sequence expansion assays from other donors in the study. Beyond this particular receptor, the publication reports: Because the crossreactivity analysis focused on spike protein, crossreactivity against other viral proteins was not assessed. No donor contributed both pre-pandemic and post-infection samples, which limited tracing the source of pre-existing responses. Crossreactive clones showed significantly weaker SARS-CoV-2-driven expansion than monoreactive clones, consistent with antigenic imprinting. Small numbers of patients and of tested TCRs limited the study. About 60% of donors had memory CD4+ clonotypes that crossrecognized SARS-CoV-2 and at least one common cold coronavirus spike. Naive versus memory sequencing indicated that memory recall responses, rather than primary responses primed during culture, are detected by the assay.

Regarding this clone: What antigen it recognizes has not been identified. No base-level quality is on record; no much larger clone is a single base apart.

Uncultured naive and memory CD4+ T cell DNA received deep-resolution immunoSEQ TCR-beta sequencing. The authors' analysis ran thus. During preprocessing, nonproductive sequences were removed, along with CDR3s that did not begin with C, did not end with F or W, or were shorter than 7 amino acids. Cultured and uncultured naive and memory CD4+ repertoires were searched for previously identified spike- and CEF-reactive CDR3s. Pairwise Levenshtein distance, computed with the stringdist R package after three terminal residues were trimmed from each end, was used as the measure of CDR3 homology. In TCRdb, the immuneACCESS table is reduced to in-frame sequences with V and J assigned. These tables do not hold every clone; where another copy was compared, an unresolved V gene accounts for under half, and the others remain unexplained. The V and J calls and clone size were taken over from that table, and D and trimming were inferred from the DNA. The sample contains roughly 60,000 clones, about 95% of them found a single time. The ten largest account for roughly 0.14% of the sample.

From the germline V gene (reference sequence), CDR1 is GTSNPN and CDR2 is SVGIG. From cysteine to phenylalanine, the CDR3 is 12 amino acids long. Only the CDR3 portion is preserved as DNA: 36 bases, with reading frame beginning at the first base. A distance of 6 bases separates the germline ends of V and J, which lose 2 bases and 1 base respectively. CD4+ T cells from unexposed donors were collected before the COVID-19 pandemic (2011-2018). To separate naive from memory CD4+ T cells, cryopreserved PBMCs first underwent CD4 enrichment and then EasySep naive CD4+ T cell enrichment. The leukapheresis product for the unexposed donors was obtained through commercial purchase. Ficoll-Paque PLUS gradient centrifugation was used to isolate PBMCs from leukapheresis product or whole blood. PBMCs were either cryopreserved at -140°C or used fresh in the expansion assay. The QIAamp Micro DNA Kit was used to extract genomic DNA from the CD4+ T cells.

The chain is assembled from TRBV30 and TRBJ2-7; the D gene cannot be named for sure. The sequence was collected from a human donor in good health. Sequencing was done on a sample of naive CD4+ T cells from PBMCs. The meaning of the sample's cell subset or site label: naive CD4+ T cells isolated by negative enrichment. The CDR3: CAWSYVSYEQYF. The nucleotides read TGTGCCTGGAGTTACGTTTCCTACGAGCAGTACTTC. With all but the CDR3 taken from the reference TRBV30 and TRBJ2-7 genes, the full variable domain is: SQTIHQWPATLVQPVGSPLSLECTVEGTSNPNLYWYRQAAGRGLQLLFYSVGIGQISSEVPQNLSASRPQDRQFILSSKKLLLSDSGFYLCAWSYVSYEQYFGPGTRLTVT.